This T cell receptor (beta chain) was recovered during a study of shared T cell receptors in the human thymus. This clone was counted once. The repertoire was sequenced with immunoSEQ multiplex PCR; TCRdb's copy has only in-frame clones and lacks some. The sample yields 500,000 to 750,000 clones, 85% to 90% seen once. Germline CDR1 is MDHEN and CDR2 is SYDVKM. V gave up 3 bases and J gave up 6 bases, with 9 bases separating them. The CDR3 loop spans 13 amino acids. A further study also used this sample, focusing on human thymus T cells.

This clonotype originated in a boy less than two years old with a congenital heart defect. Sequenced sample: thymocytes. The J gene is TRBJ1-5, the V gene TRBV28, with D possibly TRBD1 on 5 matching bases. CDR3 sequence (DNA): TGTGCCAGCAGTTTGCAGGGCGGTCAGCCCCAGCATTTT. Amino acids: CASSLQGGQPQHF.